Shown below are 7 T cell receptor beta chains from a single sample sequenced in a study of identical twins. From the 5' RACE reads, TCRdb called clonotypes with MiXCR, one entry per CDR3 protein. The table records about 790,000 distinct CDR3 sequences, 15% to 20% of them present only once. These data also featured in a second study, about T cells expressing NK-cell markers.

Sequenced input: PBMCs. These receptors were collected from a woman under 30 in good health.

The rearrangement joins TRBV12-3 or TRBV12-4 to TRBJ1-6; the match to TRBD1 covers 10 bases. Germline trimming cut 2 bases from V and 9 bases from J; bases unmatched to any gene: 10. The CDR3 is made up of 17 amino acids. The CDR3 region has the DNA TGTGCCAGCAGTTTATGGACCAGGGACAGGGGTTTTTCACCCCTCCACTTT. Its protein is CASSLWTRDRGFSPLHF.

This clonotype appeared a few times. The genes are TRBV9 and TRBJ2-4; D possibly matches TRBD1 or TRBD2 (5 bases each). This CDR3 has 14 amino acids. Germline CDR1 is SGDLS and CDR2 is YYNGEE. The germline V and J ends were trimmed by 3 bases and 9 bases, with 16 bases remaining between them. The CDR3 loop reads CASSAEGAQGIQYF. In nucleotides, the CDR3 is TGTGCCAGCAGCGCTGAGGGCGCTCAGGGCATTCAGTACTTC.

This clonotype was seen a handful of times. The rearrangement joins TRBV4-3 to TRBJ2-3; D is unclear. The germline gives CDR1 LGHNA, CDR2 YSLEER. This CDR3 comprises 16 residues. The V gene lost 0 bases and the J gene lost 2 bases, with 12 bases spanning the gap. The CDR3, as DNA: TGCGCCAGCAGCCAAGATGGGTCATCCCCCACAGATACGCAGTATTTT. Protein product: CASSQDGSSPTDTQYF.

This clonotype was seen a handful of times. The rearrangement joins TRBV6-2 or TRBV6-3 to TRBJ1-1, with TRBD1 matching 9 bases. Germline loops: CDR1 MNHEY, CDR2 SVGEGT. With 5 bases clipped from V and 11 bases from J, the junction kept 3 bases outside the gene matches. The CDR3 length is 11 residues. As DNA, the CDR3 is TGTGCCAGCAGTGGGACAGGGACGGCTTTCTTT. It encodes CASSGTGTAFF.

This clonotype was counted many times. The V and J genes are TRBV5-6 and TRBJ2-1; 8 positions match TRBD1. This CDR3 is 13 amino acids long. CDR1 is SGHDT and CDR2 is YYEEEE in the germline V gene. The J segment lost 2 bases and the V segment lost 8 bases, leaving 3 bases of the junction unmatched. The CDR3 region has the DNA TGTGCCAGTTGGACAGGGACCTACAATGAGCAGTTCTTC. Amino acid sequence: CASWTGTYNEQFF.

This clonotype was seen repeatedly, ten times or more. The chain combines TRBV7-2 with TRBJ2-1; D gene uncertain. Per germline, CDR1 SGHTA and CDR2 FQGNSA. The CDR3 consists of 11 residues. V was cut by 11 bases and J by 7 bases, with 12 bases left in between. The DNA for the CDR3 is TGTGCCGTACGGGTGGGTAATGAGCAGTTCTTC. It encodes CAVRVGNEQFF.

The sample holds a few counts of this clonotype. This sequence joins TRBV5-1 and TRBJ2-1; 9 bases fit TRBD2. There are 15 residues in the CDR3. V shed 4 bases, J shed 4 bases, and the junction held 6 bases outside the gene matches. Germline CDR1 reads SGHRS; CDR2 reads YFSETQ. CDR3 in amino acids: CASSPSSGAYNEQFF. CDR3 bases: TGCGCCAGCAGCCCATCTAGCGGGGCGTACAATGAGCAGTTCTTC.